The 9 T cell receptor beta chains given below trace back to one sample, sequenced in a study of T cells in Graves' hyperthyroidism and ophthalmopathy. TCR beta CDR3 sequences were amplified from RNA transcripts. The TCR CDR3 was amplified in a first-round RT-PCR using the HTBI primer set. TCRdb reprocessed the multiplex PCR reads via MiXCR and lists one record per CDR3 protein. The profile shows around 400,000 distinct CDR3 sequences, 15% to 19% of them singletons. Sequencing input: blood. These receptors originate from a woman aged 18-35 years with Graves' hyperthyroidism that later progressed to Graves' ophthalmopathy.

This clonotype has a count of ten or more. The CDR3 DNA follows: TGTGCCAGCTCACCCTGGGATAGGGGCAATCAGCCCCAGCATTTT. Protein product: CASSPWDRGNQPQHF. The chain links TRBV18 to TRBJ1-5, with D uncertain. CDR3 length: 15 amino acids. The germline V and J ends were trimmed by 3 bases and 2 bases, with 11 bases remaining between them. CDR1 is KGHSH and CDR2 is LQKENI in the germline V gene. Complete variable domain (other parts from reference TRBV18 and TRBJ1-5): NAGVMQNPRHLVRRRGQEARLRCSPMKGHSHVYWYRQLPEEGLKFMVYLQKENIIDESGMPKERFSAEFPKEGPSILRIQQVVRGDSAAYFCASSPWDRGNQPQHFGDGTRLSIL.

This clonotype was seen at least ten times. The chain joins TRBV5-1 to TRBJ1-1; D might be TRBD1 (6 bases). Germline loops: CDR1 SGHRS, CDR2 YFSETQ. V was cut by 4 bases and J by 4 bases, with 14 bases left in between. This CDR3 is 14 amino acids long. Here the CDR3 reads CASSPPGAATEAFF. In DNA form, the CDR3 reads TGCGCCAGCAGCCCCCCGGGGGCGGCCACTGAAGCTTTCTTT.

The chain joins TRBV30 to TRBJ2-3; TRBD2 matches at 12 bases. The CDR3 is made up of 16 amino acids. Germline V CDR1 and CDR2: GTSNPN, SVGIG (reference sequence). The V and J ends lost 4 bases and 6 bases, in that order; junction bases with no gene match: 11. CDR3 sequence: CAWTFGLAGMGDTQYF. CDR3 DNA: TGTGCCTGGACTTTCGGACTAGCGGGGATGGGGGATACGCAGTATTTT.

In this sample, this clonotype turned up a few times. The chain has TRBV29-1 and TRBJ2-7; TRBD2 matches 7 bases. Germline loops: CDR1 SQVTM, CDR2 ANQGSEA. J lost 1 base, V lost 1 base, and 10 bases had no gene match. The CDR3 has 16 residues. The CDR3 bases are TGCAGCGTTGAAGGATTAAGGGGAGGGGAATCCTACGAGCAGTACTTC. It encodes CSVEGLRGGESYEQYF.

The chain is built from TRBV6-2 or TRBV6-3 and TRBJ2-2, with TRBD2 identical over 13 bases. The V gene end was trimmed by 5 bases and the J gene end by 6 bases; junction bases not matched to a gene: 3. Germline CDR1 reads MNHEY; CDR2 reads SVGEGT. The CDR3 extends over 15 amino acids. CDR3 DNA sequence: TGTGCCAGCAGTGGGACTAGCGGGAAAGCCGGGGAGCTGTTTTTT. It specifies CASSGTSGKAGELFF.

This chain joins TRBV25-1 and TRBJ2-5; D unresolved. CDR3 length: 11 residues. Germline V gives CDR1 MGHDK, CDR2 SYGVNS. V gave up 10 bases and J gave up 1 base, with 7 bases separating them. CDR3 nucleotide sequence: TGTGCCAACACATCCCAAGAGACCCAGTACTTC. This gives the protein CANTSQETQYF.

The J gene is TRBJ2-3, the V gene TRBV9, with D perhaps TRBD2 (7 bases). CDR1 SGDLS and CDR2 YYNGEE come from the germline V gene. V was trimmed by 0 bases and J by 5 bases, leaving 16 bases between them. This CDR3 has 16 residues. CDR3 protein: CASSVEGGGAEDTQYF. In DNA, the CDR3 is TGTGCCAGCAGCGTAGAAGGGGGGGGGGCCGAAGATACGCAGTATTTT.

In this sample, this clonotype turned up a few times. The chain is built from TRBV10-3 and TRBJ2-3; 12 bases are shared with TRBD1. From germline, CDR1 is ENHRY and CDR2 SYGVKD. This CDR3 is 17 amino acids long. V was pared by 6 bases and J by 4 bases, with 11 bases of the junction left unmatched. The CDR3 reads CAIRSGQGAARADTQYF. DNA for the CDR3: TGTGCCATCAGATCGGGACAGGGGGCGGCCAGGGCAGATACGCAGTATTTT.

This clonotype was recorded a few times. V usage is TRBV10-3 and J usage is TRBJ2-2, with 13 positions matching TRBD2. Trimming cost V 4 bases and J 2 bases; bases outside gene matches: 1. The CDR3 runs to 16 residues. Germline CDR1 is ENHRY and CDR2 is SYGVKD. The CDR3 region has the DNA TGTGCCATCAGTGGGACTAGCGGGAGAAACACCGGGGAGCTGTTTTTT. Translating it yields CAISGTSGRNTGELFF.